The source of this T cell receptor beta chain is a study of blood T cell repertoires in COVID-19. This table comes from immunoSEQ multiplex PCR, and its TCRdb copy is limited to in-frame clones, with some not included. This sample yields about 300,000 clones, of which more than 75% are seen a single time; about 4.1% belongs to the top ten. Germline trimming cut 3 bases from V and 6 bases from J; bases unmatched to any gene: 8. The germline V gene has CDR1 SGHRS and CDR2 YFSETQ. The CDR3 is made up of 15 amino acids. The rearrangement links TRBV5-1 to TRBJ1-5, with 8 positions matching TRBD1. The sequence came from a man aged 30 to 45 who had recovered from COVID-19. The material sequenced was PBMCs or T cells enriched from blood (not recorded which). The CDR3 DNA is TGCGCCAGCAGCTACGGACAGGGATCCGGTCAGCCCCAGCATTTT. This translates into CASSYGQGSGQPQHF.